This is a list of T cell receptor beta chains from one sample in a study of blood T cells in healthy people across ages. TCRdb reprocessed the 5' RACE reads via MiXCR and lists one record per CDR3 protein. Of 1.5 million to 2 million distinct CDR3 sequences listed, roughly 27% are singletons. Sequenced input: blood. The receptor set was obtained from a woman aged 25-40 years in good health. Both conserved end residues are part of each CDR3. The order of the fields is V gene, D gene, clone size, J gene, CDR3 DNA, CDR3 protein. D genes are given only for firm matches. The size of a clone is reported for some rows only, either as once, few or many, or as a class for expanded clones.

V gene: TRBV5-8; D gene: TRBD2; clone size: few; J gene: TRBJ2-3; CDR3 DNA: TGTGCCAGCAGCCTCGGGACTAGCGGGTTTTCTAGCACAGATACGCAGTATTTT; CDR3 protein: CASSLGTSGFSSTDTQYF
V gene: TRBV6-1; D gene: NA; clone size: NA; J gene: TRBJ1-6; CDR3 DNA: TGTGCCAGCAGTGCTGGGGGAGGGGGATCACCCCTCCACTTT; CDR3 protein: CASSAGGGGSPLHF
V gene: TRBV29-1; D gene: NA; clone size: once; J gene: TRBJ2-7; CDR3 DNA: TGCAGCGTTCGCACAGGGCTCTACGAGCAGTACTTC; CDR3 protein: CSVRTGLYEQYF
V gene: TRBV7-2; D gene: NA; clone size: few; J gene: TRBJ2-3; CDR3 DNA: TGTGCCAGCACCGGGAACCCCGCAGATACGCAGTATTTT; CDR3 protein: CASTGNPADTQYF
V gene: TRBV5-1; D gene: TRBD1; clone size: few; J gene: TRBJ2-7; CDR3 DNA: TGCGCCAGCAGCCTGGGATCCACAGGGGGCATAGAGCAGTACTTC; CDR3 protein: CASSLGSTGGIEQYF
V gene: TRBV4-3; D gene: NA; clone size: NA; J gene: TRBJ2-7; CDR3 DNA: TGCGCCAGCAGGCAAGTACGTTCCTACGAGCAGTACTTC; CDR3 protein: CASRQVRSYEQYF
V gene: TRBV5-1; D gene: NA; clone size: NA; J gene: TRBJ1-4; CDR3 DNA: TGCGCCAGCAGCGCCAACACAGGGACCTCTAATGAAAAACTGTTTTTT; CDR3 protein: CASSANTGTSNEKLFF
V gene: TRBV5-1; D gene: NA; clone size: NA; J gene: TRBJ2-7; CDR3 DNA: TGCGCCAGCAGCTTTTCGGGAACAGGCGTTGTCAATGAGCAGTACTTC; CDR3 protein: CASSFSGTGVVNEQYF
V gene: TRBV7-2; D gene: NA; clone size: many; J gene: TRBJ1-5; CDR3 DNA: TGTGCCAGCAGCCCCGGATTGGGGCCCCAGCATTTT; CDR3 protein: CASSPGLGPQHF
V gene: TRBV5-1; D gene: TRBD2; clone size: few; J gene: TRBJ2-1; CDR3 DNA: TGCGCCAGCAGCCCCCCAGAAGCGGGGGGGCCCCCCGATGAGCAGTTCTTC; CDR3 protein: CASSPPEAGGPPDEQFF
V gene: TRBV20-1; D gene: TRBD2; clone size: few; J gene: TRBJ2-7; CDR3 DNA: TGCAGTGCTTCATCGGGAGGGACCGAGCAGTACTTC; CDR3 protein: CSASSGGTEQYF
V gene: TRBV6-6; D gene: NA; clone size: many; J gene: TRBJ2-1; CDR3 DNA: TGTGCCAGCAGTTACTCGAAATGGGGGGACTACAATGAGCAGTTCTTC; CDR3 protein: CASSYSKWGDYNEQFF
V gene: TRBV28; D gene: TRBD2; clone size: NA; J gene: TRBJ2-3; CDR3 DNA: TGTGCCAGCAGTTTTCCTCGGGGGGGGAAGGATACGCAGTATTTT; CDR3 protein: CASSFPRGGKDTQYF
V gene: TRBV20-1; D gene: NA; clone size: few; J gene: TRBJ1-2; CDR3 DNA: TGCAGTGCTAGAGTCTTCCCGGGCGGGACTAACTATGGCTACACCTTC; CDR3 protein: CSARVFPGGTNYGYTF
V gene: TRBV20-1; D gene: TRBD2; clone size: NA; J gene: TRBJ2-1; CDR3 DNA: TGCAGTGGCCCGACTAGCGGGAGATTCGGTGAGCAGTTCTTC; CDR3 protein: CSGPTSGRFGEQFF
V gene: TRBV2; D gene: TRBD1; clone size: NA; J gene: TRBJ1-2; CDR3 DNA: TGTGCCAGCAATCCGTGGGGACAGAGGCAGGCGGGCTATGGCTACACCTTC; CDR3 protein: CASNPWGQRQAGYGYTF
V gene: TRBV18; D gene: TRBD1; clone size: few; J gene: TRBJ2-7; CDR3 DNA: TGTGCCAGCTCACTTGGGACAGTTGTCTTCTCCTACGAGCAGTACTTC; CDR3 protein: CASSLGTVVFSYEQYF
V gene: TRBV9; D gene: TRBD2; clone size: NA; J gene: TRBJ2-5; CDR3 DNA: TGTGCCAGCAGCGTAGGGGACTATTATGAGACCCAGTACTTC; CDR3 protein: CASSVGDYYETQYF
V gene: TRBV20-1; D gene: TRBD1; clone size: many; J gene: TRBJ2-7; CDR3 DNA: TGCAGTGCTTCCGGGACAGGGGGCCACGAGCAGTACTTC; CDR3 protein: CSASGTGGHEQYF
V gene: TRBV20-1; D gene: NA; clone size: few; J gene: TRBJ2-5; CDR3 DNA: TGCAGTGCTAGAGATCAGGACCGCGCACCGGGGGCCCAGTACTTC; CDR3 protein: CSARDQDRAPGAQYF
V gene: TRBV28; D gene: NA; clone size: NA; J gene: TRBJ1-2; CDR3 DNA: TGTCTGACGTTCAATGGTGGCGGCTACACCTTC; CDR3 protein: CLTFNGGGYTF
V gene: TRBV7-2; D gene: TRBD1; clone size: few; J gene: TRBJ2-3; CDR3 DNA: TGTGCCAGCAGCTTAGTAGGGACAGGGGGCAGCACAGATACGCAGTATTTT; CDR3 protein: CASSLVGTGGSTDTQYF
V gene: TRBV5-1; D gene: TRBD1; clone size: NA; J gene: TRBJ1-1; CDR3 DNA: TGCGCCAGCAGCTCCACAGGGGATGAAGCTTTCTTT; CDR3 protein: CASSSTGDEAFF
V gene: TRBV7-2; D gene: NA; clone size: few; J gene: TRBJ2-5; CDR3 DNA: TGTGCCAGCAGCATCTCTAGCGCCCAAGAGACCCAGTACTTC; CDR3 protein: CASSISSAQETQYF
V gene: TRBV27; D gene: NA; clone size: once; J gene: TRBJ2-5; CDR3 DNA: TGTGCCAGTTCTCCAACGAAAGGGAGGACCCAGTACTTC; CDR3 protein: CASSPTKGRTQYF
V gene: TRBV7-2; D gene: NA; clone size: many; J gene: TRBJ2-5; CDR3 DNA: TGTGCCAGCAGCTTATTTGACCAGGAGACCCAGTACTTC; CDR3 protein: CASSLFDQETQYF
V gene: TRBV6-6; D gene: TRBD1; clone size: many; J gene: TRBJ1-2; CDR3 DNA: TGTGCCAGCAGTACCCGGACAGGGAGCGGCTATGGCTACACCTTC; CDR3 protein: CASSTRTGSGYGYTF
V gene: TRBV29-1; D gene: NA; clone size: NA; J gene: TRBJ1-2; CDR3 DNA: TGCAGCGTTGATAGCCAGGGAAATGGCTACACCTTC; CDR3 protein: CSVDSQGNGYTF
V gene: TRBV2; D gene: NA; clone size: NA; J gene: TRBJ1-1; CDR3 DNA: TGTGCCAGCAGTGAAGCGAGGATTGGGTTTAGGGGCACTGAAGCTTTCTTT; CDR3 protein: CASSEARIGFRGTEAFF
V gene: TRBV6-1; D gene: NA; clone size: NA; J gene: TRBJ2-2; CDR3 DNA: TGTGCCAGCAGTGTCAGGAGGGCCGGGGAGTTGTTTTTT; CDR3 protein: CASSVRRAGELFF
V gene: TRBV12-3/TRBV12-4; D gene: NA; clone size: NA; J gene: TRBJ2-3; CDR3 DNA: TGTGCCAGCAGTTTATTAACCAACAGGGAGGAGAGGGATACGCAGTATTTT; CDR3 protein: CASSLLTNREERDTQYF
V gene: TRBV7-9; D gene: TRBD2; clone size: few; J gene: TRBJ2-1; CDR3 DNA: TGTGCCGGCAGCGCCGGACTAGCGGGAGACAATGAGCAGTTCTTC; CDR3 protein: CAGSAGLAGDNEQFF
V gene: TRBV3-1; D gene: TRBD2; clone size: few; J gene: TRBJ2-5; CDR3 DNA: TGTGCCAGCAGGAAAGAAGCGGGGGGAGGGACCCAGTACTTC; CDR3 protein: CASRKEAGGGTQYF
V gene: TRBV7-6; D gene: TRBD2; clone size: few; J gene: TRBJ2-1; CDR3 DNA: TGTGCCGGCAGCCCCCGGGACTACCCCCGTGAGCAGTTCTTC; CDR3 protein: CAGSPRDYPREQFF
V gene: TRBV29-1; D gene: TRBD1; clone size: NA; J gene: TRBJ2-1; CDR3 DNA: TGCAGCGCTGGACAGGGAAACGTCAATGAGCAGTTCTTC; CDR3 protein: CSAGQGNVNEQFF
V gene: TRBV12-3/TRBV12-4; D gene: NA; clone size: NA; J gene: TRBJ2-5; CDR3 DNA: TGTGCCAGCACCCCTGTGCGGGGAGTCCAAGAGACCCAGTACTTC; CDR3 protein: CASTPVRGVQETQYF
V gene: TRBV7-9; D gene: NA; clone size: NA; J gene: TRBJ1-1; CDR3 DNA: TGTGCCAGCAGCCCCGGAGGAGGGTGGGGCACTGAAGCTTTCTTT; CDR3 protein: CASSPGGGWGTEAFF
V gene: TRBV6-6; D gene: TRBD1; clone size: few; J gene: TRBJ1-2; CDR3 DNA: TGTGCCAGCAGCAACACAGGGGTTGGCTACACCTTC; CDR3 protein: CASSNTGVGYTF
V gene: TRBV10-3; D gene: NA; clone size: many; J gene: TRBJ2-5; CDR3 DNA: TGTGCCATCAGTGAGGTTCCCGGGGAGACCCAGTACTTC; CDR3 protein: CAISEVPGETQYF
V gene: TRBV6-1; D gene: NA; clone size: many; J gene: TRBJ2-3; CDR3 DNA: TGTGCCAGCAGCCCAAGCGGTTCGAGTGGCACAGATACGCAGTATTTT; CDR3 protein: CASSPSGSSGTDTQYF
V gene: TRBV18; D gene: NA; clone size: NA; J gene: TRBJ1-2; CDR3 DNA: TGTGCCAGCTCACCACAGGATGACTATGGCTACACCTTC; CDR3 protein: CASSPQDDYGYTF
V gene: TRBV5-1; D gene: NA; clone size: many; J gene: TRBJ2-7; CDR3 DNA: TGCGCCAGCAGCTTGTGGGGAGGTATCGACGAGCAGTACTTC; CDR3 protein: CASSLWGGIDEQYF